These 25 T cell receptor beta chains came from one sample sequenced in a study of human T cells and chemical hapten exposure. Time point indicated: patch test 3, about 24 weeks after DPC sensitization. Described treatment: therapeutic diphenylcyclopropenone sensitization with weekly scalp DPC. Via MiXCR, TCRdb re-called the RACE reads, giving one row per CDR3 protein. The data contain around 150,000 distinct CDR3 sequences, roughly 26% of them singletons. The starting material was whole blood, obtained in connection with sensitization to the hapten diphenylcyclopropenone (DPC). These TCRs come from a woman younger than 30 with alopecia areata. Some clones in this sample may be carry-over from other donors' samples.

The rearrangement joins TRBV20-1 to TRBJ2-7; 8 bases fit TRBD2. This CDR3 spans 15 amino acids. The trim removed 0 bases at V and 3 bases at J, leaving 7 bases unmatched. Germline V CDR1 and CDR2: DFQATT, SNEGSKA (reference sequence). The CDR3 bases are TGCAGTGCTAGAGATCATAGCGGGATTTACTACGAGCAGTACTTC. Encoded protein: CSARDHSGIYYEQYF.

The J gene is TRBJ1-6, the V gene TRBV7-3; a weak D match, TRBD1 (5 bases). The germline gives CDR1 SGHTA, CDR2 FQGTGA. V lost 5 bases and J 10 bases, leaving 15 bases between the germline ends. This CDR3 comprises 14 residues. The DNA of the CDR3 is TGTGCCAGCAGCGACCGGGGGTCAGGATCACCCCTCCACTTT. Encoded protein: CASSDRGSGSPLHF.

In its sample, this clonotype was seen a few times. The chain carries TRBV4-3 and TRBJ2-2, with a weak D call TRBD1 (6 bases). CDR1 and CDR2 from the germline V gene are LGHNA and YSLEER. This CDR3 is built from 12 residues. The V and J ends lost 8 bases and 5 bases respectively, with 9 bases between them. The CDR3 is CASRTGTGELFF. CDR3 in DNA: TGCGCCAGCCGCACAGGGACCGGGGAGCTGTTTTTT.

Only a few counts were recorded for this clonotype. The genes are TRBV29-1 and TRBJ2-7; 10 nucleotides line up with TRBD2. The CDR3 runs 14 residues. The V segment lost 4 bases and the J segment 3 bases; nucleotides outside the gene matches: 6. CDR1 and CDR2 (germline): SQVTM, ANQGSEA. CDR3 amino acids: CSVGSSGRVYEQYF. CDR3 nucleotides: TGCAGCGTTGGATCAAGCGGGAGGGTCTACGAGCAGTACTTC.

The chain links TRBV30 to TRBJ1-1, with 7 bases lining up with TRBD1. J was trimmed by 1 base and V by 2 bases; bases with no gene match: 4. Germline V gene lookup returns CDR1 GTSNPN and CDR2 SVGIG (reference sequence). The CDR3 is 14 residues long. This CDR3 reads CAWSPGGTNTEAFF. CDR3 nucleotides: TGTGCCTGGAGTCCAGGGGGAACGAACACTGAAGCTTTCTTT.

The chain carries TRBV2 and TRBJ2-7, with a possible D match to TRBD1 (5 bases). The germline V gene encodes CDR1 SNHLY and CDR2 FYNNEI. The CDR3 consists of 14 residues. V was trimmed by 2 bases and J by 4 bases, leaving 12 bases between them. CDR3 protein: CASSERRAVYEQYF. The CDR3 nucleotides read TGTGCCAGCAGTGAACGCAGGGCTGTATACGAGCAGTACTTC.

DNA of the CDR3: TGTGCCAGCCAGGACAGGGGGATCACAGATACGCAGTATTTT. As protein: CASQDRGITDTQYF. This chain connects TRBV2 to TRBJ2-3, with TRBD1 matching 10 bases. This CDR3 is built from 14 residues. V shed 8 bases and J 2 bases; nucleotides not matched to a gene: 4. CDR1 and CDR2 from the germline V gene are SNHLY and FYNNEI.

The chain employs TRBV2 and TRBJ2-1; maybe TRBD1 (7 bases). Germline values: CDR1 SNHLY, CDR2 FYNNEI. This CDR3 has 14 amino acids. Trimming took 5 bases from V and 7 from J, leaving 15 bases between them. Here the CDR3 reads CASSKSGGRNEQFF. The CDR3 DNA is TGTGCCAGCAGTAAATCAGGGGGGCGGAATGAGCAGTTCTTC.

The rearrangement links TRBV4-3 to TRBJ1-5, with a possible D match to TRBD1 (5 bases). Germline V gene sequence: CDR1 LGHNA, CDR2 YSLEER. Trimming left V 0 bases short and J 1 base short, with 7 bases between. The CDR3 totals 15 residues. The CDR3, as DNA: TGCGCCAGCAGCCAAGATCAGGGAAGCAATCAGCCCCAGCATTTT. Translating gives CASSQDQGSNQPQHF.

The CDR3, as DNA: TGTGCCAGCAGCAACCCCGGGGCTGTGTACAATGAGCAGTTCTTC. Translation gives CASSNPGAVYNEQFF. The chain uses TRBV4-2 and TRBJ2-1; tentatively, D is TRBD1 or TRBD2 (5 bases each). The CDR3 runs 15 residues. Germline V gene sequence: CDR1 LGHNA, CDR2 YNFKEQ. The ends were cut back, 5 bases at V and 4 bases at J, with 15 bases in the middle.

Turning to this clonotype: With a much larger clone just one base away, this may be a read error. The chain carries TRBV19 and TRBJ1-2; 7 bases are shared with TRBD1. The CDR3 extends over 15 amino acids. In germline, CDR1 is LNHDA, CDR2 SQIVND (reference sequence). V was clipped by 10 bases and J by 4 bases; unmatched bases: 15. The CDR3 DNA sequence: TGTGCCACGTACCGGGACAGAGCTCTCTCCTATGGCTACACCTTC. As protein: CATYRDRALSYGYTF.

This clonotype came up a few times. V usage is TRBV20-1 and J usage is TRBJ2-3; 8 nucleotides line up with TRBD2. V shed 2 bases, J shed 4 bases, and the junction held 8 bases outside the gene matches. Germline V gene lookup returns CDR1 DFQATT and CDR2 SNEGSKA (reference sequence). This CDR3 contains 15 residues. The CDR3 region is CSARSLTSGPDTQYF. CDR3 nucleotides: TGCAGTGCTAGATCCCTAACTAGCGGCCCAGATACGCAGTATTTT.

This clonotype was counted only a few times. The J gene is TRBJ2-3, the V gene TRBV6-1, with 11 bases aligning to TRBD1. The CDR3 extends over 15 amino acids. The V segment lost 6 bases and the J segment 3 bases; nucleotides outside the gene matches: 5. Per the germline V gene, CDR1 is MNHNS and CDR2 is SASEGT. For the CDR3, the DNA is TGTGCCAGCAGGACGGACAGGGGGCTTACAGATACGCAGTATTTT. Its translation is CASRTDRGLTDTQYF.

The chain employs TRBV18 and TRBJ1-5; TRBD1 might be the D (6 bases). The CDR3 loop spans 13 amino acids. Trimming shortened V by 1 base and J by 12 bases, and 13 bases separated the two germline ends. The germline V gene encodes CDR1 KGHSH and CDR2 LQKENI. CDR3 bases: TGTGCCAGCTCACCACGCCAACAGGGCCTCCAGCATTTT. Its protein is CASSPRQQGLQHF. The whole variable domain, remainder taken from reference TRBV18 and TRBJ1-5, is NAGVMQNPRHLVRRRGQEARLRCSPMKGHSHVYWYRQLPEEGLKFMVYLQKENIIDESGMPKERFSAEFPKEGPSILRIQQVVRGDSAAYFCASSPRQQGLQHFGDGTRLSIL.

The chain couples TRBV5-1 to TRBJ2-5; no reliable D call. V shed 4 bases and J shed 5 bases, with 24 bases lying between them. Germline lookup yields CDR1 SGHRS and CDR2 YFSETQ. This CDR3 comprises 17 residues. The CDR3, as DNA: TGCGCCAGCAGCCCCCGGCGGTTGGATACTCCCGTGGAGACCCAGTACTTC. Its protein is CASSPRRLDTPVETQYF.

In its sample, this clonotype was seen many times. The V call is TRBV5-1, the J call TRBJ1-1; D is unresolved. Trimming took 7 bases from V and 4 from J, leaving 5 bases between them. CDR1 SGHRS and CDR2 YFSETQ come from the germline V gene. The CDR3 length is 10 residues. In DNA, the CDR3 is TGCGCCAGCCCCTGCACTGAAGCTTTCTTT. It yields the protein CASPCTEAFF.

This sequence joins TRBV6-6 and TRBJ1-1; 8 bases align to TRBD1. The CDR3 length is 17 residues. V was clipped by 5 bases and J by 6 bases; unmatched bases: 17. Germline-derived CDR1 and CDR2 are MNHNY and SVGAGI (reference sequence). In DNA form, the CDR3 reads TGTGCCAGCAGTCATAAAGGAACAGGGGGGTTGGGCGCTGAAGCTTTCTTT. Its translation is CASSHKGTGGLGAEAFF.

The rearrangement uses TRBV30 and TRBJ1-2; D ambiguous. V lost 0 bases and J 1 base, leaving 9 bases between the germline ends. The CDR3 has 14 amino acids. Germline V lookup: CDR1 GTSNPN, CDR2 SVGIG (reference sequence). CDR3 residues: CAWSVYQNNYGYTF. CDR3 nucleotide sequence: TGTGCCTGGAGTGTATACCAGAATAACTATGGCTACACCTTC.

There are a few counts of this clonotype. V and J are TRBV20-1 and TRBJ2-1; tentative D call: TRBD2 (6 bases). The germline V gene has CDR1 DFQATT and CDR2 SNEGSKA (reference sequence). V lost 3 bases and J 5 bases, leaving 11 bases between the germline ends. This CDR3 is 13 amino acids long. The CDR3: CSASKGLDNEQFF. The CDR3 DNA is TGCAGTGCTAGTAAGGGACTTGACAATGAGCAGTTCTTC.

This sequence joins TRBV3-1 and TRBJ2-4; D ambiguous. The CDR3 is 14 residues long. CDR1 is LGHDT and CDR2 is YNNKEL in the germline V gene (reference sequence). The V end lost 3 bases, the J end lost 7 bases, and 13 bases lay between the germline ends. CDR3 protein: CASSHRSPQNIQYF. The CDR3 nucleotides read TGTGCCAGCAGCCATCGTTCCCCTCAGAACATTCAGTACTTC. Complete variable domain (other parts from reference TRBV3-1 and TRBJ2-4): DTAVSQTPKYLVTQMGNDKSIKCEQNLGHDTMYWYKQDSKKFLKIMFSYNNKELIINETVPNRFSPKSPDKAHLNLHINSLELGDSAVYFCASSHRSPQNIQYFGAGTRLSVL.

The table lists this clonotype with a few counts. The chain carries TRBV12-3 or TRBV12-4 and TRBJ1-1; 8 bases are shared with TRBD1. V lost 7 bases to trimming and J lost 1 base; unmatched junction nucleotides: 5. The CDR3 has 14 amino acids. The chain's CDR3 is CASTRQGWNTEAFF. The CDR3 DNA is TGTGCCAGCACCCGACAGGGGTGGAACACTGAAGCTTTCTTT.

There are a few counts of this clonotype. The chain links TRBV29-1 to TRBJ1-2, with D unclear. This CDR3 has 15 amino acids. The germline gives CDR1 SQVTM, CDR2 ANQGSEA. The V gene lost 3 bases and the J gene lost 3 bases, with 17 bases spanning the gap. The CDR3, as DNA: TGCAGCGTTGACCTGGGGTCACCTTCATACTATGGCTACACCTTC. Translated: CSVDLGSPSYYGYTF.

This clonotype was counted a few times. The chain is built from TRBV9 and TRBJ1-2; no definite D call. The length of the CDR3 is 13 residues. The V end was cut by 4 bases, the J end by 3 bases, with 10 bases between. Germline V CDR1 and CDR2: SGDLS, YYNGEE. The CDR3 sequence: CASSRREDYGYTF. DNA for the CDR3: TGTGCCAGCAGCCGGAGGGAAGACTATGGCTACACCTTC.

The CDR3 sequence: CASNAWTGYNEQFF. DNA for the CDR3: TGCGCCAGCAACGCCTGGACAGGCTACAATGAGCAGTTCTTC. The rearrangement uses TRBV5-1 and TRBJ2-1; 7 bases match TRBD1. This CDR3 has 14 residues. After removal of 6 bases from V and 3 bases from J, the junction contained 6 bases not matched to a gene. The germline CDR1 and CDR2 sequences are SGHRS and YFSETQ.

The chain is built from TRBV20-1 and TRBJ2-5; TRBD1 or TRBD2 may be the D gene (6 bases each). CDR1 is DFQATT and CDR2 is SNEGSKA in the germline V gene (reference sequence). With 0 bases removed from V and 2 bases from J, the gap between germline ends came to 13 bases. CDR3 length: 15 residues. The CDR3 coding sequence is TGCAGTGCTAGAGATATTCGGAGGGGGCAAGAGACCCAGTACTTC. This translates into CSARDIRRGQETQYF.